There are many counts of the clone carrying this T cell receptor (beta chain). This specimen belongs to a study of PD-L1 blockade in urothelial cancer. About the research overall: From 2014, patients received atezolizumab, given as 1,200 mg intravenously every 3 weeks.

Synthetic spike-ins, TCR analog templates, were added into each PCR. TCRdb's copy holds only in-frame clones and misses some; the assay was immunoSEQ multiplex PCR. The sample has 71,000 or so clones; roughly 91% are singletons. Germline CDR1 and CDR2: MDHEN and SYDVKM. CDR3 length: 14 amino acids. V gave up 7 bases and J gave up 2 bases; unmatched junction bases: 8. The sample consisted of PBMCs, taken around atezolizumab (anti-PD-L1) treatment. This clonotype was sampled from a man in his 60s with urothelial cancer. The V gene is TRBV28, the J gene TRBJ2-7; 7 positions match TRBD2. DNA of the CDR3: TGTGCCAGCAACCCCAGGGAGGGAACCTACGAGCAGTACTTC. Protein product: CASNPREGTYEQYF.